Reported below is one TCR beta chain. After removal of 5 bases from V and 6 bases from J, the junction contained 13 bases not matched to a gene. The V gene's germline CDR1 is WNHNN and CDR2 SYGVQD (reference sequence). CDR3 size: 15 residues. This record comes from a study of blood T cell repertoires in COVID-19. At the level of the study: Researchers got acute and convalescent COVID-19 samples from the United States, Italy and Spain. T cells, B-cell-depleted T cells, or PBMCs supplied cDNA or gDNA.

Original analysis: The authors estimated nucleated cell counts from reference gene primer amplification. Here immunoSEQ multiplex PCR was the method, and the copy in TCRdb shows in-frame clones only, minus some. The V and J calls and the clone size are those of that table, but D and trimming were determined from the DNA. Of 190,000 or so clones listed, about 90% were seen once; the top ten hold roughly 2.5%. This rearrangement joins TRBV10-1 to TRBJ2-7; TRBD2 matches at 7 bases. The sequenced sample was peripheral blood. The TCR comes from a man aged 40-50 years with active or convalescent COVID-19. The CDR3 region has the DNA TGCGCCAGCAGTACCGGGACGGTAGGACTAGGCGAGCAGTACTTC. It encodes CASSTGTVGLGEQYF.